Following are 31 T cell receptor beta chains from one sample sequenced in a study of blood T cell repertoires in COVID-19. Produced via immunoSEQ multiplex PCR; TCRdb's table is partial and in-frame only. The sample contains fewer than 200,000 clones, around 79% of which appear only once. Sequencing was performed on peripheral blood. These receptor sequences come from a woman aged 55-69 years with COVID-19, enrolled during active disease.

V and J are TRBV20-1 and TRBJ2-7, with D possibly TRBD1 on 6 matching bases. V was pared by 3 bases and J by 0 bases, with 12 bases between. The CDR3 sequence is 14 residues long. The germline CDR1 and CDR2 sequences are DFQATT and SNEGSKA (reference sequence). CDR3 loop: CSASGTGSSYEQYF. The CDR3 DNA reads TGCAGTGCTAGTGGAACAGGGAGCTCCTACGAGCAGTACTTC.

This clone was detected only once. The rearrangement uses TRBV6-2 or TRBV6-3 and TRBJ1-6; 7 nucleotides line up with TRBD1. From germline, CDR1 is MNHEY and CDR2 SVGEGT. The CDR3 covers 17 residues. The V gene end was trimmed by 2 bases and the J gene end by 5 bases; junction bases not matched to a gene: 9. The DNA of the CDR3 is TGTGCCAGCAGTTACGAGGAGACAGGGATCAATAATTCACCCCTCCACTTT. It is translated as CASSYEETGINNSPLHF.

This chain uses TRBV24-1 with TRBJ1-2, with 10 bases lining up with TRBD1. V dropped 2 bases and J dropped 3; count of bases not matched to a gene: 2. CDR3 size: 15 residues. Germline V CDR1 and CDR2: KGHDR, SFDVKD. The CDR3 DNA reads as TGTGCCACCAGTGATTCGGACAGGGGGTACTATGGCTACACCTTC. It translates to CATSDSDRGYYGYTF.

The genes are TRBV21-1 and TRBJ1-4. TRBV21-1 corresponds to a pseudogene. The CDR3 spans 15 residues. This chain's CDR3 is CASSKVWRPNEKLFF. For the CDR3, the DNA is TGTGCCAGCAGCAAAGTTTGGCGGCCTAATGAAAAACTGTTTTTT.

J is TRBJ2-3 and V is TRBV29-1; tentatively, D is TRBD2 (7 bases). Germline V gene sequence: CDR1 SQVTM, CDR2 ANQGSEA. The CDR3 covers 14 residues. The V end was cut by 8 bases, the J end by 2 bases, with 17 bases between. CDR3 residues: CSYSEGGDTDTQYF. CDR3 in DNA: TGCAGCTATTCTGAGGGGGGGGACACAGATACGCAGTATTTT.

Many counts were recorded for this clone. The DNA of the CDR3 is TGTGCCAGTAGCGCAGCGGGACGCTACAATGAGCAGTTCTTC. It translates to CASSAAGRYNEQFF. V usage is TRBV19 and J usage is TRBJ2-1; TRBD2 agrees at 7 bases. The germline gives CDR1 LNHDA, CDR2 SQIVND (reference sequence). CDR3 length equals 14 residues. V was clipped by 6 bases and J by 3 bases; unmatched bases: 5.

The V call is TRBV5-6, the J call TRBJ2-5; a weak D match, TRBD1 (5 bases). Trimming pared 2 bases from V and 5 bases from J, leaving 10 bases between. Germline CDR1 is SGHDT and CDR2 is YYEEEE. There are 13 residues in the CDR3. The CDR3 loop reads CASSLGVQETQYF. In nucleotides, the CDR3 is TGTGCCAGCAGCTTAGGGGTGCAGGAGACCCAGTACTTC.

The chain carries TRBV7-3 and TRBJ2-1; 9 nucleotides align to TRBD2. The germline V gene has CDR1 SGHTA and CDR2 FQGTGA. This CDR3 is 15 amino acids long. The trim removed 5 bases at V and 6 bases at J, leaving 8 bases unmatched. The CDR3 DNA reads TGTGCCAGCAGCCTCCCGGGCGGGAGGGCCAATGAGCAGTTCTTC. It translates to CASSLPGGRANEQFF.

This clone appeared a single time. The chain recombines TRBV28 with TRBJ2-3; the match to TRBD2 covers 15 bases. CDR1 and CDR2 (germline): MDHEN, SYDVKM. The CDR3 consists of 16 residues. The J segment lost 6 bases and the V segment lost 2 bases, leaving 3 bases of the junction unmatched. CDR3 sequence reads: CASSLGTSGRLDTQYF. The CDR3 nucleotides are TGTGCCAGCAGTTTAGGGACTAGCGGGAGGTTGGATACGCAGTATTTT. Full variable domain (remainder filled in from reference TRBV28 and TRBJ2-3): DVKVTQSSRYLVKRTGEKVFLECVQDMDHENMFWYRQDPGLGLRLIYFSYDVKMKEKGDIPEGYSVSREKKERFSLILESASTNQTSMYLCASSLGTSGRLDTQYFGPGTRLTVL.

This clone has a handful of counts. The chain employs TRBV7-3 and TRBJ2-3; tentative D call: TRBD1 (5 bases). Germline V gives CDR1 SGHTA, CDR2 FQGTGA. The length of the CDR3 is 14 residues. Trimming stripped 5 bases from V and 3 bases from J, with 12 bases between. The CDR3 DNA reads as TGTGCCAGCAGCCACTTACAGGAGACAGATACGCAGTATTTT. This sequence encodes CASSHLQETDTQYF.

The rearrangement joins TRBV7-8 to TRBJ2-3; TRBD2 aligns across 9 bases. The length of the CDR3 is 17 residues. The germline CDR1 and CDR2 sequences are SGHVS and FQNEAQ. The J segment lost 0 bases and the V segment lost 0 bases, leaving 4 bases of the junction unmatched. CDR3 bases: TGTGCCAGCAGCTTAGCGCTAGCGGGGACCAGCACAGATACGCAGTATTTT. This codes for CASSLALAGTSTDTQYF.

The rearrangement joins TRBV6-6 to TRBJ1-6, with D perhaps TRBD1 (5 bases). Germline CDR1 and CDR2: MNHNY and SVGAGI (reference sequence). CDR3 size: 17 residues. Trimming removed 5 bases at V and 0 bases at J, with 14 bases between. Here the CDR3 DNA reads TGTGCCAGCAGTCCCGACAGCAACCCCTCCTATAATTCACCCCTCCACTTT. Protein sequence: CASSPDSNPSYNSPLHF.

The chain has TRBV29-1 and TRBJ2-7; weak D call: TRBD2 (6 bases). Between the trimmed V and J ends, which lost 4 bases and 6 bases, there was a span of 19 bases. Germline V lookup: CDR1 SQVTM, CDR2 ANQGSEA. This CDR3 comprises 14 residues. The CDR3 loop is CSVVVSRTNGEQYF. In DNA, the CDR3 is TGCAGCGTTGTGGTATCAAGGACTAACGGCGAGCAGTACTTC.

This chain joins TRBV7-9 and TRBJ2-1, with 10 nucleotides matching TRBD2. The length of the CDR3 is 17 residues. Germline V gives CDR1 SEHNR, CDR2 FQNEAQ (reference sequence). V shed 5 bases and J 0 bases; nucleotides not matched to a gene: 7. The CDR3 nucleotides read TGTGCCAGCAGCGTCTCTAGCGGGGGCAGCTCCTACAATGAGCAGTTCTTC. Translating it yields CASSVSSGGSSYNEQFF.

V usage is TRBV7-3 and J usage is TRBJ2-2; 10 bases fit TRBD1. Trimming cost V 1 base and J 4 bases; bases outside gene matches: 3. The CDR3 is 16 residues long. Germline-derived CDR1 and CDR2 are SGHTA and FQGTGA. The CDR3 spells CASSLRQGAGTGELFF. The CDR3 DNA reads as TGTGCCAGCAGCTTAAGACAGGGGGCGGGCACCGGGGAGCTGTTTTTT.

The gene calls are TRBV14 and TRBJ2-7; TRBD2 matches at 9 bases. V was pared by 3 bases and J by 1 base, with 4 bases of the junction left unmatched. CDR1 is SGHDN, CDR2 FVKESK, per germline. This CDR3 contains 15 residues. Written as DNA, the CDR3 is TGTGCCAGCAGCCAGAGCGGGGGGCCTTCCTACGAGCAGTACGTC. It encodes CASSQSGGPSYEQYV.

This chain connects TRBV11-3 to TRBJ1-1; D is ambiguous. Germline V gene sequence: CDR1 SGHNT, CDR2 YENEEA. V was pared by 6 bases and J by 3 bases, with 14 bases between. The CDR3 is 14 residues long. The CDR3 bases are TGTGCCAGCAGTCTGAGGACCGGGGACACTGAAGCTTTCTTT. Its translation is CASSLRTGDTEAFF.

The chain links TRBV11-3 to TRBJ2-1; weak D call: TRBD2 (5 bases). Per germline, CDR1 SGHNT and CDR2 YENEEA. The CDR3 is made up of 16 amino acids. The V end was cut by 0 bases, the J end by 9 bases, with 18 bases between. CDR3 bases: TGTGCCAGCAGCTTAGAGAGCGAGACTACCCTCGGTGAGCAGTTCTTC. As protein: CASSLESETTLGEQFF.

The gene calls are TRBV28 and TRBJ2-2; D remains ambiguous. V lost 6 bases to trimming and J lost 1 base, with 12 bases between them. Germline values: CDR1 MDHEN, CDR2 SYDVKM. The CDR3 consists of 15 residues. CDR3 region: CASSLTRLNTGELFF. CDR3 sequence (DNA): TGTGCCAGCAGCTTAACCCGACTGAACACCGGGGAGCTGTTTTTT.

The CDR3 DNA sequence: TGTGCTAGTGGTTTGCTCATTGAGGACCAGGGCACTGAAGCTTTCTTT. Translated: CASGLLIEDQGTEAFF. The chain carries TRBV12-5 and TRBJ1-1, with TRBD1 as a possible D gene (5 bases). V was trimmed by 2 bases and J by 4 bases, leaving 17 bases between them. Per germline, CDR1 LGHNT and CDR2 FRNRAP. The CDR3 is made up of 16 amino acids.

CDR3 coding DNA: TGTGCCAGCCTTCCCGCGGGGGCTTACACTGAAGCTTTCTTT. Protein product: CASLPAGAYTEAFF. V usage is TRBV6-5 and J usage is TRBJ1-1, with a possible D match to TRBD1 (6 bases). The CDR3 extends over 14 amino acids. Trimming took off 8 bases at V and 3 bases at J, with 16 bases between the two ends. The germline V gene has CDR1 MNHEY and CDR2 SVGAGI.

This clone was found many times. This chain joins TRBV6-2 or TRBV6-3 and TRBJ2-1; D perhaps matches TRBD2 (6 bases). The V and J ends lost 6 bases and 3 bases respectively, with 18 bases between them. Germline V gene sequence: CDR1 MNHEY, CDR2 SVGEGT. The CDR3 length is 16 residues. The CDR3 is CASSPPPRRGYNEQFF. CDR3 nucleotides: TGTGCCAGCAGCCCTCCCCCCCGGCGGGGCTACAATGAGCAGTTCTTC.

The chain is built from TRBV18 and TRBJ1-6; tentatively, D is TRBD1 (6 bases). This CDR3 is 14 amino acids long. The germline gives CDR1 KGHSH, CDR2 LQKENI. With 6 bases removed from V and 8 bases from J, the gap between germline ends came to 14 bases. CDR3 region: CASSTNPGDSPLHF. The DNA of the CDR3 is TGTGCCAGCTCCACCAATCCAGGGGATTCACCCCTCCACTTT.

This clone was counted once. The chain uses TRBV13 and TRBJ1-1; TRBD1 is a possible D gene (5 bases). The V and J ends lost 1 base and 1 base respectively, with 7 bases between them. Germline lookup yields CDR1 PRHDT and CDR2 FYEKMQ (reference sequence). The CDR3 covers 14 residues. The CDR3 is CASSLEGENTEAFF. The CDR3 nucleotides read TGTGCCAGCAGCTTAGAAGGGGAGAACACTGAAGCTTTCTTT.

The chain joins TRBV5-6 to TRBJ2-7; no reliable D call. CDR1 SGHDT and CDR2 YYEEEE come from the germline V gene. V was shortened by 4 bases and J by 0 bases, with 11 bases between the two germline ends. The CDR3 is 14 residues long. This CDR3 is CASSPTVYSYEQYF. The CDR3 bases are TGTGCCAGCAGCCCCACGGTATACTCCTACGAGCAGTACTTC.

The chain links TRBV10-1 to TRBJ2-1; 7 bases agree with TRBD1. The CDR3 is made up of 13 amino acids. From germline, CDR1 is WNHNN and CDR2 SYGVQD (reference sequence). The ends lost 6 bases at V and 5 bases at J; junction bases unmatched: 4. The CDR3 is CASSLDRNNEQFF. For the CDR3, the DNA is TGCGCCAGCAGCCTGGACAGGAACAATGAGCAGTTCTTC.

On this clone: The identical CDR3 is also encoded by other nucleotide sequences in the sample. The V and J genes are TRBV6-5 and TRBJ1-2; D remains ambiguous. The CDR3 runs to 11 residues. Trimming stripped 7 bases from V and 5 bases from J, with 8 bases between. The germline V gene encodes CDR1 MNHEY and CDR2 SVGAGI. For the CDR3, the DNA is TGTGCCAGCAAAGGACTGTATGGCTACACCTTC. Amino acid sequence: CASKGLYGYTF.

The chain has TRBV30 and TRBJ1-4; 10 nucleotides line up with TRBD1. V shed 1 base and J 8 bases; nucleotides not matched to a gene: 7. Germline V lookup: CDR1 GTSNPN, CDR2 SVGIG (reference sequence). The CDR3 is 15 residues long. As DNA, the CDR3 is TGTGCCTGGAGTGCCGAGGGACAGGGGCGCGAAAAACTGTTTTTT. This sequence encodes CAWSAEGQGREKLFF.

The chain has TRBV4-1 and TRBJ2-3; TRBD2 aligns across 11 bases. Germline trimming cut 4 bases from V and 1 base from J; bases unmatched to any gene: 10. The germline gives CDR1 MGHRA, CDR2 YSYEKL. The CDR3 sequence is 18 residues long. The CDR3 spells CASSLIPGLAGRTDTQYF. DNA for the CDR3: TGCGCCAGCAGCCTTATCCCCGGACTAGCGGGTCGCACAGATACGCAGTATTTT.

The CDR3 sequence is CASSLAGFTDTQYF. In DNA, the CDR3 is TGTGCCAGCAGTCTAGCGGGCTTCACAGATACGCAGTATTTT. V and J are TRBV7-2 and TRBJ2-3; 8 nucleotides align to TRBD2. J lost 2 bases, V lost 6 bases, and 4 bases had no gene match. Germline CDR1 SGHTA, CDR2 FQGNSA. The CDR3 has 14 residues. The whole variable domain, filled in from reference TRBV7-2 and TRBJ2-3, reads GAGVSQSPSNKVTEKGKDVELRCDPISGHTALYWYRQSLGQGLEFLIYFQGNSAPDKSGLPSDRFSAERTGGSVSTLTIQRTQQEDSAVYLCASSLAGFTDTQYFGPGTRLTVL.

The chain carries TRBV6-6 and TRBJ2-6, with D tentatively TRBD1 (6 bases). Germline CDR1 is MNHNY and CDR2 is SVGAGI (reference sequence). The CDR3 contains 16 residues. The V and J ends lost 2 bases and 2 bases respectively, with 10 bases between them. In nucleotides, the CDR3 is TGTGCCAGCAGTTACGGCGACAGGACTGGGGCCAACGTCCTGACTTTC. Amino acids: CASSYGDRTGANVLTF.